These 32 T cell receptor beta chains originate from one sample sequenced in a study of T cells after yellow fever vaccination. TCRdb passed the 5' RACE reads through MiXCR, listing each CDR3 protein once. The profile covers around 310,000 distinct CDR3 sequences, with more than 8.5% appearing a single time and about a sixth taken by the ten largest. The specimen comprised PBMCs, sampled on the day of the first yellow fever vaccination. All receptors derive from a man aged 18 to 30 who received the YFV17D yellow fever vaccine.

This clonotype was seen at least ten times. The chain couples TRBV5-5 to TRBJ2-3; no firm D call. V was trimmed by 1 base and J by 6 bases, leaving 6 bases between them. This CDR3 has 12 residues. Germline-derived CDR1 and CDR2 are SGHKS and YYEKEE (reference sequence). The CDR3 DNA reads as TGTGCCAGCAGCTTGACGTGGGATACGCAGTATTTT. Translating it yields CASSLTWDTQYF. The variable domain in full, with the rest retrieved from reference TRBV5-5 and TRBJ2-3, is DAGVTQSPTHLIKTRGQQVTLRCSPISGHKSVSWYQQVLGQGPQFIFQYYEKEERGRGNFPDRFSARQFPNYSSELNVNALLLGDSALYLCASSLTWDTQYFGPGTRLTVL.

CDR3 in amino acids: CASSSRGQADYGYTF. For the CDR3, the DNA is TGTGCCAGCAGCTCCCGAGGACAGGCCGACTATGGCTACACCTTC. The chain links TRBV7-8 to TRBJ1-2; 7 nucleotides align to TRBD1. The CDR3 is 15 residues long. J lost 3 bases, V lost 4 bases, and 8 bases had no gene match. Germline lookup yields CDR1 SGHVS and CDR2 FQNEAQ. Supplemented by reference TRBV7-8 and TRBJ1-2, the full variable domain reads GAGVSQSPRYKVAKRGQDVALRCDPISGHVSLFWYQQALGQGPEFLTYFQNEAQLDKSGLPSDRFFAERPEGSVSTLKIQRTQQEDSAVYLCASSSRGQADYGYTFGSGTRLTVV.

This clonotype was counted ten times or more. The CDR3 sequence: CASSPTGNSNQPQHF. DNA of the CDR3: TGTGCCAGCTCGCCCACAGGGAACAGCAATCAGCCCCAGCATTTT. The V call is TRBV18, the J call TRBJ1-5; possibly TRBD1 for D (6 bases). The CDR3 is 15 residues long. V lost 6 bases to trimming and J lost 1 base, with 13 bases between them. The V gene's germline CDR1 is KGHSH and CDR2 LQKENI.

CDR3: CATSDRHQDETQYF. In DNA form, the CDR3 reads TGTGCCACCAGTGATAGACACCAAGACGAGACCCAGTACTTC. The J gene is TRBJ2-5, the V gene TRBV24-1, with D unresolved. V was trimmed by 3 bases and J by 5 bases, leaving 12 bases between them. The germline CDR1 and CDR2 sequences are KGHDR and SFDVKD. The CDR3 has 14 residues.

The table lists this clonotype with many counts. The chain is built from TRBV7-2 and TRBJ2-7, with D unclear. Germline assignment: CDR1 SGHTA and CDR2 FQGNSA. Trimming left V 5 bases short and J 7 bases short, with 12 bases between. The CDR3 contains 12 residues. The CDR3 region is CASSPSTMEQYF. The CDR3 DNA is TGTGCCAGCAGCCCCTCGACGATGGAGCAGTACTTC.

This chain uses TRBV5-4 with TRBJ2-1; possible D gene TRBD2, 5 bases. V lost 3 bases, J lost 8 bases, and 18 bases lay in between. Germline CDR1 and CDR2: SGHNT and YYREEE (reference sequence). The CDR3 totals 15 residues. CDR3 region: CASSSTAEEYDEQFF. CDR3 DNA: TGTGCCAGCAGCTCCACGGCGGAGGAATACGATGAGCAGTTCTTC.

This clonotype appeared a few times. The CDR3 reads CASSLGWTGETQYF. Here the CDR3 DNA reads TGTGCCAGCAGTTTAGGGTGGACGGGAGAGACCCAGTACTTC. The rearrangement links TRBV12-3 or TRBV12-4 to TRBJ2-5, with unresolved D. V lost 1 base to trimming and J lost 4 bases, with 10 bases between them. CDR3 length: 14 amino acids.

This chain joins TRBV7-2 and TRBJ2-1; 10 bases line up with TRBD2. The germline V gene has CDR1 SGHTA and CDR2 FQGNSA. The V segment lost 0 bases and the J segment 0 bases; nucleotides outside the gene matches: 8. The CDR3 runs to 19 residues. The CDR3 is CASSLAGLAGASSYNEQFF. The CDR3 DNA follows: TGTGCCAGCAGCTTAGCGGGCCTAGCGGGGGCCAGCTCCTACAATGAGCAGTTCTTC.

The V call is TRBV4-1, the J call TRBJ1-2; D gene unclear. The germline CDR1 and CDR2 sequences are MGHRA and YSYEKL. With 4 bases removed from V and 4 bases from J, the gap between germline ends came to 22 bases. The CDR3 length is 17 residues. In DNA, the CDR3 is TGCGCCAGCAGCCGTATAAAGGTACCAGACGATCGCTATGGCTACACCTTC. This encodes CASSRIKVPDDRYGYTF.

There are a few counts of this clonotype. This chain uses TRBV7-2 with TRBJ2-3; 8 bases agree with TRBD2. Unmatched junction bases numbered 9, after V lost 1 base and J lost 3 bases. Germline values: CDR1 SGHTA, CDR2 FQGNSA. The CDR3 is 17 amino acids. Written as DNA, the CDR3 is TGTGCCAGCAGCTTAGGGGTTCGGGGGGGCGGGACAGATACGCAGTATTTT. Its protein is CASSLGVRGGGTDTQYF. The variable domain in full, with the rest retrieved from reference TRBV7-2 and TRBJ2-3, is GAGVSQSPSNKVTEKGKDVELRCDPISGHTALYWYRQSLGQGLEFLIYFQGNSAPDKSGLPSDRFSAERTGGSVSTLTIQRTQQEDSAVYLCASSLGVRGGGTDTQYFGPGTRLTVL.

This clonotype occurred many times. The rearrangement uses TRBV9 and TRBJ2-7; D perhaps matches TRBD2 (5 bases). There are 13 residues in the CDR3. CDR1 is SGDLS, CDR2 YYNGEE, per germline. Trimming took off 2 bases at V and 7 bases at J, with 13 bases between the two ends. The CDR3 DNA is TGTGCCAGCAGCGTGTACGGTACGGGGGAGCAGTACTTC. Translated: CASSVYGTGEQYF.

This clonotype came up many times. The CDR3 region has the DNA TGCGCCAGCAGTCCAGACGGACAGGGTGTTCAGCCCCAGCATTTT. This sequence encodes CASSPDGQGVQPQHF. V usage is TRBV5-1 and J usage is TRBJ1-5; TRBD1 agrees at 8 bases. Germline loops: CDR1 SGHRS, CDR2 YFSETQ. The CDR3 covers 15 residues. V shed 5 bases, J shed 6 bases, and the junction held 10 bases outside the gene matches.

The V gene is TRBV5-4, the J gene TRBJ2-7; 8 bases agree with TRBD1. Germline V lookup: CDR1 SGHNT, CDR2 YYREEE (reference sequence). This CDR3 region has 15 residues. V dropped 0 bases and J dropped 3; count of bases not matched to a gene: 5. The CDR3 protein is CASSLGGTGGYEQYF. The CDR3 region has the DNA TGTGCCAGCAGCTTGGGGGGAACAGGGGGCTACGAGCAGTACTTC.

Many counts were recorded for this clonotype. V usage is TRBV20-1 and J usage is TRBJ2-7; the D gene could be TRBD1 or TRBD2 (5 bases each). CDR3 length: 13 amino acids. CDR1 is DFQATT and CDR2 is SNEGSKA in the germline V gene (reference sequence). Trimming left V 3 bases short and J 3 bases short, with 12 bases between. CDR3 protein: CSARPGADYEQYF. The CDR3 bases are TGCAGTGCTAGGCCCGGGGCAGACTACGAGCAGTACTTC.

V is TRBV5-1 and J is TRBJ2-3, with 9 nucleotides matching TRBD2. This CDR3 spans 18 amino acids. The V and J ends lost 5 bases and 2 bases, in that order; junction bases with no gene match: 15. The germline V gene encodes CDR1 SGHRS and CDR2 YFSETQ. The CDR3 DNA reads TGCGCCAGCAGTCTCGGCGGGCAAGCGGGGGGACTCACAGATACGCAGTATTTT. This sequence encodes CASSLGGQAGGLTDTQYF.

J is TRBJ1-1 and V is TRBV7-2; 7 bases agree with TRBD1. The trim removed 6 bases at V and 4 bases at J, leaving 8 bases unmatched. This CDR3 has 14 residues. The V gene's germline CDR1 is SGHTA and CDR2 FQGNSA. DNA of the CDR3: TGTGCCAGCAGAACCGACAGGGTGAGCACTGAAGCTTTCTTT. As protein: CASRTDRVSTEAFF.

V is TRBV10-3 and J is TRBJ2-5, with D perhaps TRBD2 (6 bases). This CDR3 comprises 17 residues. Germline CDR1 and CDR2: ENHRY and SYGVKD. V dropped 5 bases and J dropped 5 bases, with 24 bases sitting between them. The CDR3 nucleotides read TGTGCCATCAGTCGAGCCGGCGGGACGGCAGTGCGGGAGACCCAGTACTTC. Protein sequence: CAISRAGGTAVRETQYF.

The rearrangement uses TRBV5-1 and TRBJ1-3; the D gene is possibly TRBD1 (6 bases). V shed 1 base and J shed 0 bases, with 14 bases lying between them. The CDR3 sequence is 17 residues long. The germline V gene encodes CDR1 SGHRS and CDR2 YFSETQ. The CDR3 spells CASSLWAGGSSGNTIYF. The CDR3 region has the DNA TGCGCCAGCAGCTTGTGGGCCGGGGGCAGCTCTGGAAACACCATATATTTT.

This clonotype turned up a few times. J is TRBJ1-5 and V is TRBV3-1, with D uncertain. This CDR3 has 12 residues. V was clipped by 2 bases and J by 7 bases, with 6 bases between them. CDR1 LGHDT and CDR2 YNNKEL come from the germline V gene (reference sequence). The CDR3 protein is CASSQQGQPQHF. The DNA of the CDR3 is TGTGCCAGCAGCCAACAAGGCCAGCCCCAGCATTTT.

The chain recombines TRBV5-1 with TRBJ1-4; 7 bases agree with TRBD1. The length of the CDR3 is 14 residues. Germline V lookup: CDR1 SGHRS, CDR2 YFSETQ. The V and J ends lost 4 bases and 8 bases, in that order; junction bases with no gene match: 8. CDR3 DNA: TGCGCCAGCAGCCAGACAGGGTTCGAGGAAAAACTGTTTTTT. It translates to CASSQTGFEEKLFF.

This clonotype showed up just a few times. V is TRBV20-1 and J is TRBJ1-1; D is unclear. The length of the CDR3 is 13 residues. V lost 0 bases to trimming and J lost 1 base, with 6 bases between them. Germline assignment: CDR1 DFQATT and CDR2 SNEGSKA (reference sequence). Here the CDR3 reads CSARDWGNTEAFF. The CDR3 DNA reads as TGCAGTGCTAGAGATTGGGGGAACACTGAAGCTTTCTTT.

This clonotype was counted a single time. The chain joins TRBV5-8 to TRBJ2-7, with D uncertain. Looked up from germline, CDR1 is SGHTS and CDR2 is YDEGEE. The CDR3 length is 13 residues. CDR3 loop: CAISPGLSYEQYV. The CDR3 region has the DNA TGTGCCATCAGCCCTGGGCTCTCCTACGAGCAGTACGTC.

The chain joins TRBV5-4 to TRBJ2-3, with D perhaps assigned TRBD1 or TRBD2 (5 bases each). This CDR3 has 16 amino acids. The V end was cut by 0 bases, the J end by 2 bases, with 13 bases between. In germline, CDR1 is SGHNT, CDR2 YYREEE (reference sequence). The CDR3 sequence is CASSLAGIGTTDTQYF. The CDR3 DNA is TGTGCCAGCAGCTTGGCGGGGATCGGGACCACAGATACGCAGTATTTT.

This clonotype came up many times. The chain carries TRBV7-9 and TRBJ1-2; no reliable D call. V lost 1 base, J lost 2 bases, and 11 bases lay in between. CDR1 is SEHNR and CDR2 is FQNEAQ in the germline V gene (reference sequence). This CDR3 is built from 15 residues. In DNA form, the CDR3 reads TGTGCCAGCAGCTTAGTTGCGGGAGCCAACTATGGCTACACCTTC. It specifies CASSLVAGANYGYTF. Based on the CDR3 plus reference TRBV7-9 and TRBJ1-2, the full variable domain is DTGVSQNPRHKITKRGQNVTFRCDPISEHNRLYWYRQTLGQGPEFLTYFQNEAQLEKSRLLSDRFSAERPKGSFSTLEIQRTEQGDSAMYLCASSLVAGANYGYTFGSGTRLTVV.

In this sample, this clonotype turned up a few times. The chain uses TRBV6-5 and TRBJ1-1; D is unclear. Germline V gene sequence: CDR1 MNHEY, CDR2 SVGAGI. V dropped 0 bases and J dropped 1 base, with 6 bases sitting between them. The CDR3 runs to 14 residues. The CDR3 sequence: CASSYSPQNTEAFF. In DNA, the CDR3 is TGTGCCAGCAGTTACTCTCCCCAGAACACTGAAGCTTTCTTT.

This chain uses TRBV27 with TRBJ1-1, with a weak D call TRBD1 (6 bases). The CDR3 spans 14 residues. The germline gives CDR1 MNHEY, CDR2 SMNVEV (reference sequence). Trimming took 4 bases from V and 4 from J, leaving 13 bases between them. As DNA, the CDR3 is TGTGCCAGCAGTTCATTACAGGGAATCACTGAAGCTTTCTTT. Translation gives CASSSLQGITEAFF.

This clonotype was counted ten times or more. CDR3 nucleotides: TGTGCCAGCAGCCCGGGGTTGTCTGGGGCCAACGTCCTGACTTTC. Protein: CASSPGLSGANVLTF. V gene TRBV5-6 combines with J gene TRBJ2-6; tentatively, D is TRBD2 (5 bases). With 4 bases removed from V and 1 base from J, the gap between germline ends came to 9 bases. Germline CDR1 SGHDT, CDR2 YYEEEE. The CDR3 contains 15 residues.

A few counts support this clonotype. This chain links TRBV6-1 with TRBJ1-5, with TRBD1 as a possible D gene (5 bases). CDR1 MNHNS and CDR2 SASEGT come from the germline V gene. The CDR3 length is 16 residues. Trimming left V 4 bases short and J 4 bases short, with 17 bases between. Written as DNA, the CDR3 is TGTGCCAGCAGTGCTACAACAGGAGTTAGGAATCAGCCCCAGCATTTT. This codes for CASSATTGVRNQPQHF.

This clonotype has only a few counts. The V call is TRBV12-3 or TRBV12-4, the J call TRBJ1-2; TRBD1 matches at 11 bases. With V trimmed by 7 bases and J by 1 base, 8 bases remained unmatched. The CDR3 consists of 16 residues. The CDR3 DNA follows: TGTGCCAGCACCCGGGACAGGGGGGGAATTAACTATGGCTACACCTTC. Amino acid sequence: CASTRDRGGINYGYTF.

In its sample, this clonotype was seen many times. The V gene is TRBV6-2 or TRBV6-3, the J gene TRBJ2-1, with D uncertain. This CDR3 contains 12 residues. CDR1 is MNHEY and CDR2 is SVGEGT in the germline V gene. V dropped 9 bases and J dropped 6 bases, with 12 bases sitting between them. The DNA of the CDR3 is TGTGCCAGAAAGCGACACCTCAATGAGCAGTTCTTC. This gives the protein CARKRHLNEQFF.

The CDR3 DNA sequence: TGTGCCAGCAGCCCCCGGGGACCGGGGGAGAGTGGCTACACCTTC. Protein sequence: CASSPRGPGESGYTF. This chain joins TRBV3-1 and TRBJ1-2; tentative D call: TRBD1 (5 bases). Germline V lookup: CDR1 LGHDT, CDR2 YNNKEL (reference sequence). The CDR3 has 15 residues. V lost 4 bases and J lost 7, with 19 bases in between.

The chain uses TRBV7-6 and TRBJ2-2; D perhaps matches TRBD1 (5 bases). Germline CDR1 reads SGHVS; CDR2 reads FNYEAQ. The V end lost 3 bases, the J end lost 6 bases, and 14 bases lay between the germline ends. The CDR3 is made up of 15 amino acids. The CDR3 bases are TGTGCCAGCAGCTTCGGTCAGGGTGGGGCCGGGGAGCTGTTTTTT. This sequence encodes CASSFGQGGAGELFF.